Here is one TCR beta chain with its context. After re-calling the 5' RACE reads, TCRdb lists one entry per CDR3 protein, DNA absent. The sample table sets out about 180,000 distinct CDR3 sequences. The sample belongs to a study of T cells expressing NK-cell markers. The CDR3 runs to 13 residues. CDR1 and CDR2 from the germline V gene are LNHNV and YYDKDF (reference sequence). Input material: blood T cells: a sorted CD56 or NKG2C T cell subset, CD4+ or CD8+ T cells, or bulk PBMC T cells (not recorded which). The rearrangement joins TRBV15 to TRBJ1-4; with no DNA, the TCRdb D assignment of TRBD1 cannot be verified. The sequence came from a man aged 18-70 years in good health. CDR3 sequence reads: CATRQDSNEKLFF.